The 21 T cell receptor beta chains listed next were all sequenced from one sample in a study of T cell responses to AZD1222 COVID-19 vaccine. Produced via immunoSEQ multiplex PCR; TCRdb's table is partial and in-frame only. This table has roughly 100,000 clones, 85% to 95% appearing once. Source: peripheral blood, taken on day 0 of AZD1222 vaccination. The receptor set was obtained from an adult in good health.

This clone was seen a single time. In nucleotides, the CDR3 is TGCAGCGTTGAAACCGGGTACCAAGAGACCCAGTACTTC. This translates into CSVETGYQETQYF. This chain joins TRBV29-1 and TRBJ2-5, with unresolved D. The CDR3 has 13 residues. V was shortened by 2 bases and J by 0 bases, with 7 bases between the two germline ends. In germline, CDR1 is SQVTM, CDR2 ANQGSEA.

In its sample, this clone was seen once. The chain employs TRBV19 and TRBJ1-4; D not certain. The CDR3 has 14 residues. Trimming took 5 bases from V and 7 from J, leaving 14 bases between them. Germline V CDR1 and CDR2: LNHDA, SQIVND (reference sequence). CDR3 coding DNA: TGTGCCAGTAGTCCGGGAACCCTCCTTGAAAAACTGTTTTTT. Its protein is CASSPGTLLEKLFF.

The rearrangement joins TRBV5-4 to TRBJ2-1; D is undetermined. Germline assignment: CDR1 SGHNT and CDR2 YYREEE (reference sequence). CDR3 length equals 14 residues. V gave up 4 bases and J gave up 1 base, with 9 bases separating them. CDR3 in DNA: TGTGCCAGCAGCAAAAGCGCATCCTACAATGAGCAGTTCTTC. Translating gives CASSKSASYNEQFF. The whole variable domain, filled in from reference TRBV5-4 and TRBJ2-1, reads ETGVTQSPTHLIKTRGQQVTLRCSSQSGHNTVSWYQQALGQGPQFIFQYYREEENGRGNFPPRFSGLQFPNYSSELNVNALELDDSALYLCASSKSASYNEQFFGPGTRLTVL.

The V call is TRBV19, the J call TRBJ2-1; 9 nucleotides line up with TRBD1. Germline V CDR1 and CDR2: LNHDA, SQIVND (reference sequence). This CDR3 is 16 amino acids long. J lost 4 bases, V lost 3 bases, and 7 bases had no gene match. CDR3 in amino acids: CASSISLGQGYNEQFF. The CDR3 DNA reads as TGTGCCAGTAGTATTAGCCTGGGACAGGGATACAATGAGCAGTTCTTC.

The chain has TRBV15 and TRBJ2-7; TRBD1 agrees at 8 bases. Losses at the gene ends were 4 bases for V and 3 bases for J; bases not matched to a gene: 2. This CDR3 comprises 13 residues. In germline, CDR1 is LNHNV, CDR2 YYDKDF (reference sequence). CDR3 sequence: CATSKDRDYEQYF. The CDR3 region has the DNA TGTGCCACCAGCAAGGACAGGGACTACGAGCAGTACTTC.

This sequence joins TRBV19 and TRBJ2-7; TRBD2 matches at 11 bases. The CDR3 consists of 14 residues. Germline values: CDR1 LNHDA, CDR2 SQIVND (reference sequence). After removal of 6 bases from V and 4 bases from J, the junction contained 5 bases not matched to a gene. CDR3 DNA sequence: TGTGCCAGTAGGGCCACTAGCGGGAGTTACGAGCAGTACTTC. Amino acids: CASRATSGSYEQYF.

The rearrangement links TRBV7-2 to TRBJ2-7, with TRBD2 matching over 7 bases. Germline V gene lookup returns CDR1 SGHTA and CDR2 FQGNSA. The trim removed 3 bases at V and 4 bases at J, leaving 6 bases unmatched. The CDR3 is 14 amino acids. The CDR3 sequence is CASSFRDYQYEQYF. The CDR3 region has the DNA TGTGCCAGCAGCTTCCGGGACTACCAATACGAGCAGTACTTC.

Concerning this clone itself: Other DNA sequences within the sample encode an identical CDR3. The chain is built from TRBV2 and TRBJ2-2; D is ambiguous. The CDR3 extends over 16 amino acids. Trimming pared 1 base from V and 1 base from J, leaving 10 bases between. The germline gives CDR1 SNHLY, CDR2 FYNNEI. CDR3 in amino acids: CASSEVRTKNTGELFF. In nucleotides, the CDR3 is TGTGCCAGCAGTGAAGTGAGAACCAAGAACACCGGGGAGCTGTTTTTT.

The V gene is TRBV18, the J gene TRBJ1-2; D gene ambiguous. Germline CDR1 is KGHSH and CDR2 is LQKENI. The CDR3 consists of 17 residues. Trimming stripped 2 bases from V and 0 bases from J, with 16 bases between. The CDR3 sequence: CASSPTLAFSTNYGYTF. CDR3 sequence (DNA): TGTGCCAGCTCACCAACCCTCGCGTTCTCGACTAACTATGGCTACACCTTC.

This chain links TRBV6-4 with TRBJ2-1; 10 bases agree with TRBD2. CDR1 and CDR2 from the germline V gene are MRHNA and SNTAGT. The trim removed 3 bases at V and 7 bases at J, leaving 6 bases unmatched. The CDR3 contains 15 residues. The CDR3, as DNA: TGTGCCAGCAGTGAGGAAGCGGGAGGGTTTAATGAGCAGTTCTTC. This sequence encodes CASSEEAGGFNEQFF.

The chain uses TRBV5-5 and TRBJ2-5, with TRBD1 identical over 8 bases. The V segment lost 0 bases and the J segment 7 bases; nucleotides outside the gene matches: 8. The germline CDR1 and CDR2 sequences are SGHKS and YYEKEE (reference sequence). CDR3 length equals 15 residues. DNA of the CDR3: TGTGCCAGCAGCTTGGTTCGGGGACAGGCGGGGACCCAGTACTTC. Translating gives CASSLVRGQAGTQYF. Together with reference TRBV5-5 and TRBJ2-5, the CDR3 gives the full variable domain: DAGVTQSPTHLIKTRGQQVTLRCSPISGHKSVSWYQQVLGQGPQFIFQYYEKEERGRGNFPDRFSARQFPNYSSELNVNALLLGDSALYLCASSLVRGQAGTQYFGPGTRLLVL.

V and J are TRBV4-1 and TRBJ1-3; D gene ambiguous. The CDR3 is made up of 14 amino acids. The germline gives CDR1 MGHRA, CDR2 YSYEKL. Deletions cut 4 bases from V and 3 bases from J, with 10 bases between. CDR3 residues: CASSRTGIGNTIYF. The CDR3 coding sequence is TGCGCCAGCAGCCGCACGGGGATTGGAAACACCATATATTTT.

This chain's CDR3 is CASSLGIDEQYF. DNA of the CDR3: TGTGCCAGCAGCTTAGGAATTGACGAGCAGTACTTC. The chain employs TRBV5-6 and TRBJ2-7; the D is unclear. V was cut by 2 bases and J by 5 bases, with 8 bases left in between. There are 12 residues in the CDR3. CDR1 is SGHDT, CDR2 YYEEEE, per germline.

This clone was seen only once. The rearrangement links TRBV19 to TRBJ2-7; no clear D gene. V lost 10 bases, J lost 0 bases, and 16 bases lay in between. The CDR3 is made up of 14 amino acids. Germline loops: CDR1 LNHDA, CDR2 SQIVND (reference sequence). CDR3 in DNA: TGTGCCACCAGCGATTCTGGAAGCTCCTACGAGCAGTACTTC. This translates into CATSDSGSSYEQYF. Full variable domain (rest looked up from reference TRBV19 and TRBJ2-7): DGGITQSPKYLFRKEGQNVTLSCEQNLNHDAMYWYRQDPGQGLRLIYYSQIVNDFQKGDIAEGYSVSREKKESFPLTVTSAQKNPTAFYLCATSDSGSSYEQYFGPGTRLTVT.

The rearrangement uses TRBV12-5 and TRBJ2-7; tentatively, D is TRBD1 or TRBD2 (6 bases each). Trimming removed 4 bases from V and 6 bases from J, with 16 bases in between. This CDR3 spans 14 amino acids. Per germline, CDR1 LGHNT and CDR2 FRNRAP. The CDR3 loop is CASGSAGGQVEQYF. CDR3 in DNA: TGTGCTAGTGGTTCGGCCGGGGGCCAGGTCGAGCAGTACTTC.

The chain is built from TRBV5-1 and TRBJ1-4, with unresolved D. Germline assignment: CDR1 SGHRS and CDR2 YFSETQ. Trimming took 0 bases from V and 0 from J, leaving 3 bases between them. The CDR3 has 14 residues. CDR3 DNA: TGCGCCAGCAGCTTGGGTACAACTAATGAAAAACTGTTTTTT. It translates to CASSLGTTNEKLFF.

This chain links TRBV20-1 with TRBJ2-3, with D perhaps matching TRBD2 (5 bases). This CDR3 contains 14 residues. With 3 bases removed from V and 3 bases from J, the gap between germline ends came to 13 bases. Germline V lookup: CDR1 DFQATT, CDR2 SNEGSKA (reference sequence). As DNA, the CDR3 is TGCAGTGCTAGTACCCCTCAGCGGACAGATACGCAGTATTTT. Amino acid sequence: CSASTPQRTDTQYF.

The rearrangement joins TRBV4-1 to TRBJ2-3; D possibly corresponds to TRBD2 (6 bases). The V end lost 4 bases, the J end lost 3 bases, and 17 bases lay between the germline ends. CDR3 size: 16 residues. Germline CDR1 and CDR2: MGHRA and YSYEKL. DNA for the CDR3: TGCGCCAGCAGCCGGACCGGGACTGTGGGAACAGATACGCAGTATTTT. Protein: CASSRTGTVGTDTQYF.

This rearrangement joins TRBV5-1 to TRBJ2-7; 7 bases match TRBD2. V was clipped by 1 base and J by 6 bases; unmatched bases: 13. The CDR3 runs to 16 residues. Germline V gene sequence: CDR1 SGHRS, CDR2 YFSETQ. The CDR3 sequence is CASSLRPAGSLFEQYF. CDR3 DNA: TGCGCCAGCAGCTTGCGTCCAGCGGGATCGCTGTTCGAGCAGTACTTC. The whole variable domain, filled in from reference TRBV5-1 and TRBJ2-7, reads KAGVTQTPRYLIKTRGQQVTLSCSPISGHRSVSWYQQTPGQGLQFLFEYFSETQRNKGNFPGRFSGRQFSNSRSEMNVSTLELGDSALYLCASSLRPAGSLFEQYFGPGTRLTVT.

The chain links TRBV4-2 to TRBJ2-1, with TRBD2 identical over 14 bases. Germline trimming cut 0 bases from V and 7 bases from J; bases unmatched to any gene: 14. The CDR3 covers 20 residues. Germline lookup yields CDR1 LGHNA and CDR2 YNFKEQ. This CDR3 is CASSQDWTSGGLGTQNEQFF. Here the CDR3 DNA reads TGTGCCAGCAGCCAAGATTGGACTAGCGGGGGGTTGGGGACCCAAAATGAGCAGTTCTTC.

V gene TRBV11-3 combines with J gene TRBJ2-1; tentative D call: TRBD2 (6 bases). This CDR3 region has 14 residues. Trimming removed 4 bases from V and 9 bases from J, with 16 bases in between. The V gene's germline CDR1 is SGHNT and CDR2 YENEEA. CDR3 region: CASSSLGLSGEQFF. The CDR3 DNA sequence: TGTGCCAGCAGCTCCTTGGGACTCTCGGGTGAGCAGTTCTTC.